This TCR beta chain appears in the sequencing data of a study of cytotoxic CD8 clonotypes in ibrutinib-treated CLL. Across the study: After a median roughly 12 months on treatment (6 to 36), response samples were drawn.

Clones were sequenced by immunoSEQ multiplex PCR, and TCRdb holds only the in-frame ones, with some missing. The table has about 76,000 clones, over 80% seen once. In regard to this clone: Its antigen is unknown.

The V gene's germline CDR1 is SEHNR and CDR2 FQNEAQ (reference sequence). The CDR3 is 14 amino acids. The V gene lost 2 bases and the J gene lost 3 bases, with 11 bases spanning the gap. Cryopreserved PBMCs were the source of around 2 micrograms of genomic DNA, which went to TCR beta libraries. General study results and limits: The public clonotypes identified were infrequent and showed contraction or stability on treatment.

Here the sequenced sample was PBMCs, taken after 24 months of ibrutinib treatment. The chain has TRBV7-9 and TRBJ2-7, with D perhaps TRBD1 or TRBD2 (5 bases each). The TCR comes from a human donor with chronic lymphocytic leukemia. The CDR3 DNA reads as TGTGCCAGCAGCTTAACGGGACCCATCTACGAGCAGTACTTC. It codes for CASSLTGPIYEQYF. Using reference TRBV7-9 and TRBJ2-7 for the parts outside the CDR3, the full variable domain is DTGVSQNPRHKITKRGQNVTFRCDPISEHNRLYWYRQTLGQGPEFLTYFQNEAQLEKSRLLSDRFSAERPKGSFSTLEIQRTEQGDSAMYLCASSLTGPIYEQYFGPGTRLTVT.